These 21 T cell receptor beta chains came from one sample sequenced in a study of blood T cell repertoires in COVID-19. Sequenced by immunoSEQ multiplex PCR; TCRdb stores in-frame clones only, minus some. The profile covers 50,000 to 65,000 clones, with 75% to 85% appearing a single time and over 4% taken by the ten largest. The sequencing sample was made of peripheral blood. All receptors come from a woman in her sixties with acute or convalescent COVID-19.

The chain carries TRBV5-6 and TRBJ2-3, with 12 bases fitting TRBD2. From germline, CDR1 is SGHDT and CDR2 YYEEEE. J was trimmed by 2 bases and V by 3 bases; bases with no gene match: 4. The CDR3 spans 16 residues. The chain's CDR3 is CASSYRTSGATDTQYF. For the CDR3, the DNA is TGTGCCAGCAGCTATAGGACTAGCGGGGCCACAGATACGCAGTATTTT.

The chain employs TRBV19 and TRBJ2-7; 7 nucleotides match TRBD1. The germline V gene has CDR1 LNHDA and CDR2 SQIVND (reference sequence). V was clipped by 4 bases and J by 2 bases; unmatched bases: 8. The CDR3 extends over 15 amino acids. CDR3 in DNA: TGTGCCAGTAGTAATCCAGGGGGTAATACCTACGAGCAGTACTTC. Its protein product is CASSNPGGNTYEQYF.

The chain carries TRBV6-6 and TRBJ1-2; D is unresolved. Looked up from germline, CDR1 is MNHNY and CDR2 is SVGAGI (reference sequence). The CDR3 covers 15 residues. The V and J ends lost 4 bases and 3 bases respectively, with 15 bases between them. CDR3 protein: CASSSRRSSDYGYTF. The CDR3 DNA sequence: TGTGCCAGCAGTTCTCGGAGATCTTCGGACTATGGCTACACCTTC.

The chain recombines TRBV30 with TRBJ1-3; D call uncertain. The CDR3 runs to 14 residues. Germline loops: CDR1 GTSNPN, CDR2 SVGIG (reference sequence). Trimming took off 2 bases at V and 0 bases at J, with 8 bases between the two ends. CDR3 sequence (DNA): TGTGCCTGGAGTACCGGGAACTCTGGAAACACCATATATTTT. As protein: CAWSTGNSGNTIYF.

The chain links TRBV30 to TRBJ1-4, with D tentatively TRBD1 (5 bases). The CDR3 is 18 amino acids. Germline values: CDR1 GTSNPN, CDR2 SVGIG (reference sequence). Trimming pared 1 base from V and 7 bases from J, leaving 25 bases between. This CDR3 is CAWSDPLETVEVGEKLFF. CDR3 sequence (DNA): TGTGCCTGGAGTGACCCCCTGGAGACAGTCGAGGTCGGTGAAAAACTGTTTTTT. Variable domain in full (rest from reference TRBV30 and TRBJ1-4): SQTIHQWPATLVQPVGSPLSLECTVEGTSNPNLYWYRQAAGRGLQLLFYSVGIGQISSEVPQNLSASRPQDRQFILSSKKLLLSDSGFYLCAWSDPLETVEVGEKLFFGSGTQLSVL.

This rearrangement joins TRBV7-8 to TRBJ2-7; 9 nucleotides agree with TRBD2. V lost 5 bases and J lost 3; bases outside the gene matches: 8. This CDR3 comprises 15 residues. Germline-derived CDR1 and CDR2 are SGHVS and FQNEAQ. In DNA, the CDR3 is TGTGCCAGCAGCCCGAGGACTAGCGCCTTCTACGAGCAGTACTTC. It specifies CASSPRTSAFYEQYF.

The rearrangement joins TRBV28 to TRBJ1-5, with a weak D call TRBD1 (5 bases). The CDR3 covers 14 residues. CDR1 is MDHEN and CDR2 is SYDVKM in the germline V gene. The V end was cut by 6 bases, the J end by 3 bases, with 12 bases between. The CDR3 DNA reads TGTGCCAGCAGGATTACAGGACCCAATCAGCCCCAGCATTTT. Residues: CASRITGPNQPQHF.

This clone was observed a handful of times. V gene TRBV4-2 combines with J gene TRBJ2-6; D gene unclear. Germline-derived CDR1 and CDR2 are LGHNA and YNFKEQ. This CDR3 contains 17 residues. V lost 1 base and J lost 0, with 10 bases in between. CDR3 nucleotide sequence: TGTGCCAGCAGCCAAGCCCTACAGAGCTCTGGGGCCAACGTCCTGACTTTC. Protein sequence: CASSQALQSSGANVLTF.

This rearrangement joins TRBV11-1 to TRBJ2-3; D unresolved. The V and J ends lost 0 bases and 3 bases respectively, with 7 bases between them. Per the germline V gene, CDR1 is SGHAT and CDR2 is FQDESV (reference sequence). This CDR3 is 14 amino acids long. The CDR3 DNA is TGTGCCAGCAGCTTAGCGACCGGGACAGATACGCAGTATTTT. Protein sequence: CASSLATGTDTQYF.

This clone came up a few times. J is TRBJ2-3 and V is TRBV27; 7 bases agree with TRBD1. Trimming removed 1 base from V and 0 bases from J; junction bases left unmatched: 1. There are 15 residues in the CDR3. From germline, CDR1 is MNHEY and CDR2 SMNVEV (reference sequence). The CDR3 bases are TGTGCCAGCAGTTTATTGGGACAGAGCACAGATACGCAGTATTTT. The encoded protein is CASSLLGQSTDTQYF.

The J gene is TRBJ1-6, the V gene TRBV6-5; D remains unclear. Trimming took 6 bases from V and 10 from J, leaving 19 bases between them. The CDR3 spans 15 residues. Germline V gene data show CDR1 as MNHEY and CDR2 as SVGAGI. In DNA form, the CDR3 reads TGTGCCAGCAGCCGCGAGGGATTTATTCGGTCACCCCTCCACTTT. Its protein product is CASSREGFIRSPLHF.

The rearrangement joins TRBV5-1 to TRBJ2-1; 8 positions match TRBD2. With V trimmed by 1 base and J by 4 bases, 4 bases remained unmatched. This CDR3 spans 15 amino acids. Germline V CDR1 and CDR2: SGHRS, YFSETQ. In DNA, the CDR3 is TGCGCCAGCAGCTTGAGTACTAGCGGTTACAATGAGCAGTTCTTC. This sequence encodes CASSLSTSGYNEQFF.

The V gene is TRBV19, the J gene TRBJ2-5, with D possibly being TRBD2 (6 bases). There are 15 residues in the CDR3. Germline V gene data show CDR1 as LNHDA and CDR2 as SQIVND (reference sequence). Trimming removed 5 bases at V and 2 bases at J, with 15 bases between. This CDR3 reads CASSPGTVGQETQYF. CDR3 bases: TGTGCCAGTAGTCCAGGGACTGTAGGACAAGAGACCCAGTACTTC.

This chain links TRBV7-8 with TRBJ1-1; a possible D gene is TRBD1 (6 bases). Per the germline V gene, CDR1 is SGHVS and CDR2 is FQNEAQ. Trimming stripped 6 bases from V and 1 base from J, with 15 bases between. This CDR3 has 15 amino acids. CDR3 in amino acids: CASRKSTGSNTEAFF. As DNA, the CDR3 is TGTGCCAGCAGAAAGTCGACAGGTTCGAACACTGAAGCTTTCTTT.

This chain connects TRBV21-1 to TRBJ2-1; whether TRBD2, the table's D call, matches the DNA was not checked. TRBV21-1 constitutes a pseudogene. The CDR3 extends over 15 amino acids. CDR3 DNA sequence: TGTGCCAGCAGCAATACCGAACTTCCCTACAATGAGCAGTTCTTC. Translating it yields CASSNTELPYNEQFF.

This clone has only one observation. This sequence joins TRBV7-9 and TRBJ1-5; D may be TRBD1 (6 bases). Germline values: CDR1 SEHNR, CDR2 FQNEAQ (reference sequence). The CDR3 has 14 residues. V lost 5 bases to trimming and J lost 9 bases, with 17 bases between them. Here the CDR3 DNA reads TGTGCCAGCAGCCCAAGTGGGGGCCCAGGGCCCCAGCATTTT. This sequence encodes CASSPSGGPGPQHF.

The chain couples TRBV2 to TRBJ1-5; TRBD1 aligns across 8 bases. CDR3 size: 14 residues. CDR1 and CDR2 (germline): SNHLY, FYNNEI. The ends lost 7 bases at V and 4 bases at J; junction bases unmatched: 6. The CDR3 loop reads CASTQGDRNQPQHF. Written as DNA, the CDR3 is TGTGCCAGCACCCAGGGGGACAGGAATCAGCCCCAGCATTTT.

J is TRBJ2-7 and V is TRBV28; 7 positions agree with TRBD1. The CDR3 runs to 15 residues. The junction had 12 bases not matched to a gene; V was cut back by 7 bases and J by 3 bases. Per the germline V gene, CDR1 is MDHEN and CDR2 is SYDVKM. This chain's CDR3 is CASTPLSQGFYEQYF. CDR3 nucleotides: TGTGCCAGCACCCCACTTTCACAGGGGTTCTACGAGCAGTACTTC.

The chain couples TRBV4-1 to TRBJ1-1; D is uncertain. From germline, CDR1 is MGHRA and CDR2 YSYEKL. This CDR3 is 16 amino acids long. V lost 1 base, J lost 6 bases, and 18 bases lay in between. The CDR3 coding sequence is TGCGCCAGCAGCCAAGTAGGATCCGCCTTGGGCGCTGAAGCTTTCTTT. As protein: CASSQVGSALGAEAFF.

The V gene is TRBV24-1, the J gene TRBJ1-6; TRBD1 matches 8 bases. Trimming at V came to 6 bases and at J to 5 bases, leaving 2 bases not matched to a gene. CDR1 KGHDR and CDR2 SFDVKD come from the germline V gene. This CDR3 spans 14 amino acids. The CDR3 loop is CATSMGQDNSPLHF. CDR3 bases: TGTGCCACCAGTATGGGACAGGATAATTCACCCCTCCACTTT.

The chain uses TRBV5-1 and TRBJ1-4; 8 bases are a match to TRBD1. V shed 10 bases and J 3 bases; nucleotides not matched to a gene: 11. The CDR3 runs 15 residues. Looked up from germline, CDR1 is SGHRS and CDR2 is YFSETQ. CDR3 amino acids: CACGQGRGSNEKLFF. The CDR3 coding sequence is TGCGCCTGTGGACAGGGACGGGGTTCTAATGAAAAACTGTTTTTT.